Listed below are T cell receptor beta chains from one sample, sequenced in a study of cytomegalovirus exposure and HLA in healthy donors. Profiled with immunoSEQ multiplex PCR; TCRdb holds only in-frame clones, not every one. The profile covers 95,000 to 150,000 clones, with around 66% appearing a single time and roughly 8.6% taken by the ten largest. Sequencing was done on a sample of PBMCs. Receptor source: a woman aged 40-49 years in good health and CMV-seropositive. Both conserved end residues are trimmed from each CDR3.

cdr3_aa	v_call	j_call
ATEPTVAYEQY	TRBV6-1	TRBJ2-7
ASRRHGLSTDTQY	TRBV6-5	TRBJ2-3
ASRAELYNEQF	TRBV5-1	TRBJ2-1
ASSIDFSANYGYT	TRBV19	TRBJ1-2
ASSSLIRGTYEQY	TRBV28	TRBJ2-7
ASSPGTAYGYT	TRBV9	TRBJ1-2
ASSSPDRYTDTQY	TRBV28	TRBJ2-3
ASSEAGDAYNEQF	TRBV6-1	TRBJ2-1
ASSQDRGAHNEQF	TRBV14	TRBJ2-1
ASSSGGAEQPQH	TRBV5-4	TRBJ1-5
ASSFDRGETYEQY	TRBV7-8	TRBJ2-7
ASSPPTGLGNNEQF	TRBV18	TRBJ2-1
ASSQNPVSGDLNIQY	TRBV4-1	TRBJ2-4
ASTSGTNEKLF	TRBV5-1	TRBJ1-4
ASSSGTSLFETQY	TRBV5-1	TRBJ2-5
ASSLQTSEYRTQY	TRBV7-2	TRBJ2-3
ASSSTGTGVKDTQY	TRBV28	TRBJ2-3
ASSMGTYNEQF	TRBV7-8	TRBJ2-1
AWSAPLGQVLHEQY	TRBV30	TRBJ2-7
ASSQGLATDTDTQY	TRBV4-1	TRBJ2-3
ASSQGGTGGYEQY	TRBV23-1	TRBJ2-7
ASSLVVGGHDEQF	TRBV7-9	TRBJ2-1
ASSPRTSGETQY	TRBV11-2	TRBJ2-5
ASSSGNSYEQY	TRBV7-3	TRBJ2-7
ASRAEREAGEEQY	TRBV10-3	TRBJ2-7
ASSSYYSGADYGYT	TRBV6-5	TRBJ1-2
ASRILPGTSGSTDTQY	TRBV10-2	TRBJ2-3
ATSRDLGSEQY	TRBV15	TRBJ2-7
ASSESLKQGLNQPQH	TRBV21-1	TRBJ1-5
ASSQEQERNCNTGELF	TRBV4-2	TRBJ2-2
ASRQGATGNTIY	TRBV19	TRBJ1-3
ASSTGDRGGYT	TRBV6-5	TRBJ1-2
ASRSASSYEQY	TRBV6-1	TRBJ2-7
ATPGQGASTGELF	TRBV15	TRBJ2-2
SVERGRVAF	TRBV29-1	TRBJ1-1
SVVTGNYGYT	TRBV29-1	TRBJ1-2
AISGEYANTGELF	TRBV10-3	TRBJ2-2
ACSGTGSFSYNSPLH	TRBV30	TRBJ1-6
SVEILAGGTDTQY	TRBV29-1	TRBJ2-3
ASSQDGERGEQF	TRBV14	TRBJ2-1
ASGRTSEQF	TRBV2	TRBJ2-1
ASTLPGENGYT	TRBV5-1	TRBJ1-2
SSSPEDRGLANVLT	TRBV7-9	TRBJ2-6
ASGGSSGANVLT	TRBV5-6	TRBJ2-6
ASNPRGGTVNEQF	TRBV19	TRBJ2-1
ASSLVRVNTEAF	TRBV7-9	TRBJ1-1